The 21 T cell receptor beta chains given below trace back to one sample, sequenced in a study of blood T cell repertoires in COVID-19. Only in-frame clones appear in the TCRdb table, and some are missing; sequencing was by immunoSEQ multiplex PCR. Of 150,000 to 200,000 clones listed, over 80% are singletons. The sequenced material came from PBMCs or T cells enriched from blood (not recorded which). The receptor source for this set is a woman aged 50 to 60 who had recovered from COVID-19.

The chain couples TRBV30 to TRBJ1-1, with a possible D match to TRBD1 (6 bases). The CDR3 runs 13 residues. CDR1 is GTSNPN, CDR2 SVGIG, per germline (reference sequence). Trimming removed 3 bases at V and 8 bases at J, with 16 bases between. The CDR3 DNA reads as TGTGCCTGGAGAAAGGGGGTGGTCCCCGAAGCTTTCTTT. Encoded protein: CAWRKGVVPEAFF.

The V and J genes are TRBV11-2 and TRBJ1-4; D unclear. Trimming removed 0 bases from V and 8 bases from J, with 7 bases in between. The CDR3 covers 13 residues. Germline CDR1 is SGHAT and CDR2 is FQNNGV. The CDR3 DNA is TGTGCCAGCAGCTTAGAAAGTGGCGAAAAACTGTTTTTT. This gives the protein CASSLESGEKLFF. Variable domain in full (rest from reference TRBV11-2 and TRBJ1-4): EAGVAQSPRYKIIEKRQSVAFWCNPISGHATLYWYQQILGQGPKLLIQFQNNGVVDDSQLPKDRFSAERLKGVDSTLKIQPAKLEDSAVYLCASSLESGEKLFFGSGTQLSVL.

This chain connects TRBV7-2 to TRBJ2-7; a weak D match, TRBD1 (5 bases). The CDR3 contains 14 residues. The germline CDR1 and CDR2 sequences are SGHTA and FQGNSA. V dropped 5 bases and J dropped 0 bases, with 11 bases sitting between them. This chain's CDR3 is CASSQGHLSYEQYV. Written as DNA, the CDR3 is TGTGCCAGCAGCCAAGGACACCTCTCCTACGAGCAGTACGTC.

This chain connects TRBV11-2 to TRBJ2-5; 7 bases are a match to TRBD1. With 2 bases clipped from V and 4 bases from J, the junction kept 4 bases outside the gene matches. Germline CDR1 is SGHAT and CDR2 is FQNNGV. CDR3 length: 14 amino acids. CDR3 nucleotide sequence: TGTGCCAGCAGCTTATTAACAGGGGCAGAGACCCAGTACTTC. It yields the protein CASSLLTGAETQYF. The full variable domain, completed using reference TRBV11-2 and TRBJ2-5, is EAGVAQSPRYKIIEKRQSVAFWCNPISGHATLYWYQQILGQGPKLLIQFQNNGVVDDSQLPKDRFSAERLKGVDSTLKIQPAKLEDSAVYLCASSLLTGAETQYFGPGTRLLVL.

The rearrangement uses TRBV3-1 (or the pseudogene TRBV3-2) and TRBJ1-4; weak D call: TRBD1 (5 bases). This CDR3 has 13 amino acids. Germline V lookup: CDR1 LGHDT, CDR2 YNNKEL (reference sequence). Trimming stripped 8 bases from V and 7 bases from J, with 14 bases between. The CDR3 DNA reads TGTGCCAGCCGTGGGGGGGTTGGTGAAAAACTGTTTTTT. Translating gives CASRGGVGEKLFF.

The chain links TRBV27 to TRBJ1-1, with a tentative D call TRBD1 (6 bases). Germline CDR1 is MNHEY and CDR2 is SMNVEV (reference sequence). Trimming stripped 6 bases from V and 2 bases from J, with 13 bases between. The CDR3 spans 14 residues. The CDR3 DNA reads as TGTGCCAGCAGACCAGACAGGAGAAACACTGAAGCTTTCTTT. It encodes CASRPDRRNTEAFF.

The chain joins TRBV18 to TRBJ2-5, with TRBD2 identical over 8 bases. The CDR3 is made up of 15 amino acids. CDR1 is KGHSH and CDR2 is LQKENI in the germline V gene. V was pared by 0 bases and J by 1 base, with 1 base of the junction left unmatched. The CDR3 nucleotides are TGTGCCAGCTCACCACCGGCGGGGGGCCAAGAGACCCAGTACTTC. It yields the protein CASSPPAGGQETQYF.

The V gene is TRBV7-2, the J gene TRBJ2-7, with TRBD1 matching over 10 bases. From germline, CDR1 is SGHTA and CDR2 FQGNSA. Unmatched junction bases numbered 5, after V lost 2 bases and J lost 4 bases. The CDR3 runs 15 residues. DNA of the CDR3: TGTGCCAGCAGCTTAACCGGGACAGGGGCGTACGAGCAGTACGTC. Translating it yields CASSLTGTGAYEQYV.

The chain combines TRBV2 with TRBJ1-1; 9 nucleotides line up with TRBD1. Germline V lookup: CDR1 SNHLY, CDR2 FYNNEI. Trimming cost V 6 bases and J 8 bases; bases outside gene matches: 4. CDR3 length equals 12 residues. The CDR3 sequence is CASSEDRGEAFF. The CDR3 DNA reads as TGTGCCAGCAGCGAGGACAGGGGAGAAGCTTTCTTT.

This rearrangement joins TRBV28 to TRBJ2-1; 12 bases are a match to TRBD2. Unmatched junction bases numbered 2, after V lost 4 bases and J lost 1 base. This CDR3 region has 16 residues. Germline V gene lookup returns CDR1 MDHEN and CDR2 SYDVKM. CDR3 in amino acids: CASSSSGGGSYNEQFF. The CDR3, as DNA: TGTGCCAGCAGTTCTAGCGGGGGGGGATCCTACAATGAGCAGTTCTTC. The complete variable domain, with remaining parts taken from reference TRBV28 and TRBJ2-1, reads DVKVTQSSRYLVKRTGEKVFLECVQDMDHENMFWYRQDPGLGLRLIYFSYDVKMKEKGDIPEGYSVSREKKERFSLILESASTNQTSMYLCASSSSGGGSYNEQFFGPGTRLTVL.

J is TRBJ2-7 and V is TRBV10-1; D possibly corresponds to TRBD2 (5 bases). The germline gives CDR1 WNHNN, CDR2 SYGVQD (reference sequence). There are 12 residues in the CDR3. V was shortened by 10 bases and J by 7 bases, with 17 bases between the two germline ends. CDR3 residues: CATRISPGEQYV. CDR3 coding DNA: TGCGCCACCCGGATAAGCCCGGGGGAGCAGTACGTC.

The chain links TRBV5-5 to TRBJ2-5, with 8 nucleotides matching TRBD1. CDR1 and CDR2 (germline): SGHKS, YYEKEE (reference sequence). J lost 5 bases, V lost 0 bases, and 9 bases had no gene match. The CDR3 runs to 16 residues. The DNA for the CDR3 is TGTGCCAGCAGCTTGGCGAGGACAGGGCTTGGGGAGACCCAGTACTTC. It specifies CASSLARTGLGETQYF. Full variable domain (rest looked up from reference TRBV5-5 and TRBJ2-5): DAGVTQSPTHLIKTRGQQVTLRCSPISGHKSVSWYQQVLGQGPQFIFQYYEKEERGRGNFPDRFSARQFPNYSSELNVNALLLGDSALYLCASSLARTGLGETQYFGPGTRLLVL.

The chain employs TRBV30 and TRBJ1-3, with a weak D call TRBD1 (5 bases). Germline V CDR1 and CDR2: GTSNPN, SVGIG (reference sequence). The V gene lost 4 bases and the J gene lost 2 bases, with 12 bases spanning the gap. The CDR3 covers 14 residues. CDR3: CAWIGAGTGNTIYF. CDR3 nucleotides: TGTGCCTGGATTGGGGCAGGGACTGGAAACACCATATATTTT.

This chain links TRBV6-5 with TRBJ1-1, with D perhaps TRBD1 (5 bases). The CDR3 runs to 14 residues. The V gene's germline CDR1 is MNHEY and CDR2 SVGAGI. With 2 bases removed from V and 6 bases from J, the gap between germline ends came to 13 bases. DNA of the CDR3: TGTGCCAGCAGTTACGGGGCACGCGGCGCTGAAGCTTTCTTT. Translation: CASSYGARGAEAFF.

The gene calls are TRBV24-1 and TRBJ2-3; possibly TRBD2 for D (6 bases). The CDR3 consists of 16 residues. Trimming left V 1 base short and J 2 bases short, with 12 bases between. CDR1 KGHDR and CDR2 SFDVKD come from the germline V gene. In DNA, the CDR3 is TGTGCCACCAGTGATTTTGGCGGGAACGACACAGATACGCAGTATTTT. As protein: CATSDFGGNDTDTQYF.

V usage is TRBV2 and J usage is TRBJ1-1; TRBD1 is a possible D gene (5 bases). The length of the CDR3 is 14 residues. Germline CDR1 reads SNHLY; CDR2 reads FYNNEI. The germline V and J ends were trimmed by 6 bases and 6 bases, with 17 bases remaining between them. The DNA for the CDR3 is TGTGCCAGCAGGCGACAGCTCCCCTCACCTGAAGCTTTCTTT. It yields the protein CASRRQLPSPEAFF. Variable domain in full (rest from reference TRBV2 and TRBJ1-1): EPEVTQTPSHQVTQMGQEVILRCVPISNHLYFYWYRQILGQKVEFLVSFYNNEISEKSEIFDDQFSVERPDGSNFTLKIRSTKLEDSAMYFCASRRQLPSPEAFFGQGTRLTVV.

The CDR3 DNA reads as TGCAGCGCGGGGGTACACGGGGGCACTGAAGCTTTCTTT. Protein: CSAGVHGGTEAFF. The chain joins TRBV29-1 to TRBJ1-1; the D gene is possibly TRBD1 (5 bases). The CDR3 has 13 amino acids. Germline lookup yields CDR1 SQVTM and CDR2 ANQGSEA. Trimming cost V 7 bases and J 4 bases, with 16 bases left between them.

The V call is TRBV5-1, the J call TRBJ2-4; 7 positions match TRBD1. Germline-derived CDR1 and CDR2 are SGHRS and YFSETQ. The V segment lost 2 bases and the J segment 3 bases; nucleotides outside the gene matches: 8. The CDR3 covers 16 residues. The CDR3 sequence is CASSFTGVQGKNIQYF. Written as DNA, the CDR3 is TGCGCCAGCAGCTTTACAGGGGTACAGGGCAAAAACATTCAGTACTTC.

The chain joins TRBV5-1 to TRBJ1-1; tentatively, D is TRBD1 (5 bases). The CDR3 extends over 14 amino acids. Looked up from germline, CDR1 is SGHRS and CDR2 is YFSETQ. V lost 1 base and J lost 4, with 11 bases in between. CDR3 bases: TGCGCCAGCAGCTTGTCAGGGTATATCACTGAAGCTTTCTTT. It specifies CASSLSGYITEAFF.

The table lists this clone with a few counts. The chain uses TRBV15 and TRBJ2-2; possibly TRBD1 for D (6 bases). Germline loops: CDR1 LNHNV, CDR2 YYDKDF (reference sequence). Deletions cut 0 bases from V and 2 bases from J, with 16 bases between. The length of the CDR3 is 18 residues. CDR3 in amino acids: CATSRDPTSRGNTGELFF. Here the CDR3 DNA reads TGTGCCACCAGCAGAGATCCGACCTCCAGGGGTAACACCGGGGAGCTGTTTTTT.

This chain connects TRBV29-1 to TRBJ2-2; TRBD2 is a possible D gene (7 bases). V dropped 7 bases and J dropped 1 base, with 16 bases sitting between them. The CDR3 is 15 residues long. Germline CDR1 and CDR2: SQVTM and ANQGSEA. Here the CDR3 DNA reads TGCAGCGCCCAGGGAGGGGGGTGGAACACCGGGGAGCTGTTTTTT. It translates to CSAQGGGWNTGELFF.